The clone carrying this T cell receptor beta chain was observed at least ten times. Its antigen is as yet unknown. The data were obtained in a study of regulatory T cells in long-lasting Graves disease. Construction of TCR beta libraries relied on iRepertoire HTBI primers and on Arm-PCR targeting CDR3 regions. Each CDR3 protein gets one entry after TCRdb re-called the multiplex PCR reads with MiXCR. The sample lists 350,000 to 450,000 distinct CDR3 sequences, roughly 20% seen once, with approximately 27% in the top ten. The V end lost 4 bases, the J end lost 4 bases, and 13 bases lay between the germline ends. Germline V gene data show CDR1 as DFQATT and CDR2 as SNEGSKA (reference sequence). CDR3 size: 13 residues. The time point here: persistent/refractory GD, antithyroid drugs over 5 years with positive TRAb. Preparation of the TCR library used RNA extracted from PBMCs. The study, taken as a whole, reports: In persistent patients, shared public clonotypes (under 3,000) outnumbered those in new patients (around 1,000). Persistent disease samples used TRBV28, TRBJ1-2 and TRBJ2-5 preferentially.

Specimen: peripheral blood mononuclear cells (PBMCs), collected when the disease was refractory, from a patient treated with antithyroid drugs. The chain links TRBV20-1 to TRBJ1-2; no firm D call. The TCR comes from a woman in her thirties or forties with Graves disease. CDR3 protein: CSAMRSGGYGYTF. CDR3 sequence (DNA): TGCAGTGCTATGAGGTCCGGTGGCTATGGCTACACCTTC.